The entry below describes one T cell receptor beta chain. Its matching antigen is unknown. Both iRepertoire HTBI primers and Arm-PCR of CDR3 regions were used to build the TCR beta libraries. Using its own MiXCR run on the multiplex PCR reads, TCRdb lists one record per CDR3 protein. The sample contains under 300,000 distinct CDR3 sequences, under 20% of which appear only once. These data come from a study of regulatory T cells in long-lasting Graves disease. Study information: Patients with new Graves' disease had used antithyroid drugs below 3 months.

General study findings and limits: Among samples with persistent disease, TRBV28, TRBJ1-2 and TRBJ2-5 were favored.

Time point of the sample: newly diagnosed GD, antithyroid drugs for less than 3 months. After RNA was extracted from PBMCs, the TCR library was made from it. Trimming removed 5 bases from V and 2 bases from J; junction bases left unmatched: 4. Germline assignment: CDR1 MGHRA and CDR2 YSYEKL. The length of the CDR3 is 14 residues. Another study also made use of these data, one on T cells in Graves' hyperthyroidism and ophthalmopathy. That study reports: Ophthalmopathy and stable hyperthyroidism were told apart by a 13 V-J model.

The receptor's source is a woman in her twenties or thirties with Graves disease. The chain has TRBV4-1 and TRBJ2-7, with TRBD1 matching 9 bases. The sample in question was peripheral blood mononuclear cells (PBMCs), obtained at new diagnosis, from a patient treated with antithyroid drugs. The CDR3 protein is CASSRTGEAYEQYF. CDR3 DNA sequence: TGCGCCAGCAGCAGGACAGGGGAAGCCTACGAGCAGTACTTC.